Sequencing of this T cell receptor beta chain was carried out in a study of blood T cell repertoires in COVID-19. The CDR3 runs to 14 residues. V lost 1 base to trimming and J lost 6 bases, with 13 bases between them. Germline loops: CDR1 SGDLS, CDR2 YYNGEE. Per the authors' pipeline: Amplified reference gene primers provided the basis for estimating nucleated cell counts. Assay: immunoSEQ multiplex PCR; the TCRdb copy retains only in-frame clones and omits some. The V and J calls and clone size come from that table; D and trimming were worked out from the DNA. The data contain a few hundred thousand clones, roughly 90% of them seen just once; the ten biggest clones take up about 2.2%.

This TCR was sampled from a woman aged 45 to 65 who had recovered from COVID-19. The J gene is TRBJ1-1, the V gene TRBV9; the D gene is possibly TRBD1 (5 bases). Source material: peripheral blood. Written as DNA, the CDR3 is TGTGCCAGCAGCGTACAGGGAGGGTCCGCTGAAGCTTTCTTT. Its protein is CASSVQGGSAEAFF.